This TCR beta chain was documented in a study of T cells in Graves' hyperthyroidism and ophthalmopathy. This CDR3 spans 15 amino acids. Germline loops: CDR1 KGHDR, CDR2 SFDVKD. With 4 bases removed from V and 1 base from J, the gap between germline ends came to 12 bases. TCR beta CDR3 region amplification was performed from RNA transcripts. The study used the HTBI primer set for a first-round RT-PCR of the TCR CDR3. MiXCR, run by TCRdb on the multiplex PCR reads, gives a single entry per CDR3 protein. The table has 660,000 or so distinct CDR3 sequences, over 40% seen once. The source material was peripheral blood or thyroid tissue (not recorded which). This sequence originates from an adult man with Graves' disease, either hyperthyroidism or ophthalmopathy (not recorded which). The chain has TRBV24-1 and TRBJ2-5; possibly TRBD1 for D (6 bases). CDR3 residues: CATSDPGTLQETQYF. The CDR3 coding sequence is TGTGCCACCAGTGACCCTGGGACACTCCAAGAGACCCAGTACTTC.